The 8 T cell receptor beta chains presented below share a single source sample, sequenced in a study of cytomegalovirus exposure and HLA in healthy donors. PCR employed 60 Vbeta and 13 Jbeta primers. Libraries were prepared by immunoSEQ multiplex PCR; TCRdb keeps only in-frame clonotypes and omits some of them. Of about 130,000 clones in the sample, 80% were seen once. The sequencing sample was made of PBMCs. The origin of the receptors is a woman aged 40 to 49 in good health and CMV-seronegative.

The rearrangement links TRBV28 to TRBJ1-6; no clear D. Germline V lookup: CDR1 MDHEN, CDR2 SYDVKM. V shed 5 bases and J shed 9 bases, with 11 bases lying between them. The CDR3 spans 13 residues. In DNA form, the CDR3 reads TGTGCCAGCAGTCGCGACTCTCTTTCACCCCTCCACTTT. It encodes CASSRDSLSPLHF. Together with reference TRBV28 and TRBJ1-6, the CDR3 gives the full variable domain: DVKVTQSSRYLVKRTGEKVFLECVQDMDHENMFWYRQDPGLGLRLIYFSYDVKMKEKGDIPEGYSVSREKKERFSLILESASTNQTSMYLCASSRDSLSPLHFGNGTRLTVT.

The CDR3: CASSESSRQAYGYTF. DNA for the CDR3: TGTGCCAGCAGTGAATCAAGTAGGCAGGCCTATGGCTACACCTTC. This rearrangement joins TRBV6-1 to TRBJ1-2; D is ambiguous. CDR3 length: 15 amino acids. V was pared by 2 bases and J by 4 bases, with 14 bases between. Germline V gene lookup returns CDR1 MNHNS and CDR2 SASEGT.

This clone was seen more than once but under ten times. The V call is TRBV4-1, the J call TRBJ1-5; TRBD1 matches 7 bases. The germline CDR1 and CDR2 sequences are MGHRA and YSYEKL. The V segment lost 2 bases and the J segment 6 bases; nucleotides outside the gene matches: 7. The CDR3 is made up of 15 amino acids. The CDR3 nucleotides read TGCGCCAGCAGCCAAATTTCGACAGGGCGTCAGCCCCAGCATTTT. Translating it yields CASSQISTGRQPQHF.

The chain has TRBV7-6 and TRBJ2-7; TRBD2 is a possible D gene (6 bases). V was trimmed by 5 bases and J by 3 bases, leaving 14 bases between them. The germline CDR1 and CDR2 sequences are SGHVS and FNYEAQ. This CDR3 region has 14 residues. As DNA, the CDR3 is TGTGCCAGCAGCCACCCGGGGGAGAACTACGAGCAGTACTTC. Translation gives CASSHPGENYEQYF.

The rearrangement joins TRBV7-2 to TRBJ2-2; possibly TRBD1 for D (5 bases). Trimming pared 3 bases from V and 4 bases from J, leaving 9 bases between. The CDR3 extends over 14 amino acids. Looked up from germline, CDR1 is SGHTA and CDR2 is FQGNSA. This CDR3 reads CASSFRGVTGELFF. The CDR3 DNA is TGTGCCAGCAGCTTTAGGGGTGTCACCGGGGAGCTGTTTTTT.

The chain couples TRBV7-2 to TRBJ1-2; 8 bases are shared with TRBD1. This CDR3 comprises 15 residues. CDR1 and CDR2 from the germline V gene are SGHTA and FQGNSA. V shed 5 bases, J shed 4 bases, and the junction held 9 bases outside the gene matches. Here the CDR3 DNA reads TGTGCCAGCAGCCCATACAGGGGGGAGCTCTATGGCTACACCTTC. Its translation is CASSPYRGELYGYTF.

In DNA, the CDR3 is TGTGCCAGTAGTCCCAGACAGGGGTTGGAGGAGCAGTACTTC. Translation gives CASSPRQGLEEQYF. The rearrangement joins TRBV19 to TRBJ2-7; 8 bases map to TRBD1. Germline V lookup: CDR1 LNHDA, CDR2 SQIVND (reference sequence). V dropped 5 bases and J dropped 7; count of bases not matched to a gene: 10. The CDR3 is 14 amino acids.

This rearrangement joins TRBV28 to TRBJ1-5, with no clear D. CDR1 and CDR2 from the germline V gene are MDHEN and SYDVKM. The V gene lost 5 bases and the J gene lost 2 bases, with 13 bases spanning the gap. This CDR3 is built from 15 residues. In DNA, the CDR3 is TGTGCCAGCAGTCGAGCTCGGGTGGGCAATCAGCCCCAGCATTTT. Its translation is CASSRARVGNQPQHF.